A single T cell receptor beta chain is shown here with its context. The sample is drawn from a study of low-dose radiotherapy and immunotherapy resistance in tumors. The germline CDR1 and CDR2 sequences are LGHNT and FRNRAP. After removal of 0 bases from V and 0 bases from J, the junction contained 13 bases not matched to a gene. The CDR3 totals 20 residues. Alpha- and beta-chain coverage of first-strand cDNA came from TRAV- and TRBV-specific primers. It was with a constant-region primer and a V-primer adapter that TCRs were amplified over 20 PCR cycles. Each CDR3 protein is one row after TCRdb ran MiXCR on the reads. The sample yields around 13,000 distinct CDR3 sequences, more than 60% seen once.

The chain carries TRBV12-5 and TRBJ2-3, with 9 nucleotides matching TRBD2. This clonotype was sampled from a human donor with advanced metastatic prostate, ovarian, gallbladder or colorectal cancer (not recorded which). This table probably holds off-target reads from a library built for another chain. The CDR3 sequence: CASGLVGRGGLRRSTDTQYF. DNA for the CDR3: TGTGCTAGTGGTTTGGTAGGGCGGGGGGGCCTAAGGAGAAGCACAGATACGCAGTATTTT.